The T cell receptor beta chain under discussion was sequenced for a study of OX40 agonist ivuxolimab in advanced cancers. On the study more broadly: Each patient was given ivuxolimab into a vein every 2 weeks, at 0.01 to 10 mg/kg. Three patients showed partial responses: one hepatocellular carcinoma and two cutaneous melanoma cases. Males comprised roughly four fifths of the group, whose mean age was approximately 62 years (range roughly 23 to 90).

Study-level findings and limits: In the 0.1 to 3.0 mg/kg range, CD4+ and CD8+ blood T cells had expanded clonally by week 6.

This clone appeared once. What it recognizes is unknown. J gave up 3 bases and V 6 bases, and 5 bases lay outside the gene matches. This CDR3 spans 13 amino acids. Germline assignment: CDR1 PRHDT and CDR2 FYEKMQ (reference sequence). Profiling relied on immunoSEQ multiplex PCR, and the TCRdb table lists in-frame clones only, not all of them. The table shows 30,000 to 40,000 clones, with approximately 89% occurring only once. The sample here was CD4+ or CD8+ T cells sorted from blood, taken in a trial of the OX40 agonist ivuxolimab. The rearrangement joins TRBV13 to TRBJ2-7; 7 bases match TRBD2. This clonotype was sampled from an adult with an advanced solid tumor such as melanoma, head and neck, liver or kidney cancer. CDR3 sequence reads: CASSGRVDYEQYF. The CDR3 region has the DNA TGTGCCAGCAGTGGGAGGGTGGACTACGAGCAGTACTTC.